This passage covers 19 T cell receptor beta chains from one sample sequenced in a study of cytomegalovirus exposure and HLA in healthy donors. Researchers ran the PCR with 60 Vbeta and 13 Jbeta primers. Libraries were prepared by immunoSEQ multiplex PCR; TCRdb keeps only in-frame clonotypes and omits some of them. The profile covers about 140,000 clones, with over 75% appearing a single time and less than 2% taken by the ten largest. The source material was PBMCs. The receptors were gathered from a man between 40 and 49 years old in good health and CMV-seronegative.

The J gene is TRBJ2-1, the V gene TRBV7-9; 8 bases line up with TRBD2. J gave up 1 base and V 5 bases, and 7 bases lay outside the gene matches. From germline, CDR1 is SEHNR and CDR2 FQNEAQ (reference sequence). CDR3 length: 16 residues. CDR3 DNA: TGTGCCAGCAGCGCCAGCGGGAGTAGATCCTACAATGAGCAGTTCTTC. It codes for CASSASGSRSYNEQFF.

The chain joins TRBV29-1 to TRBJ2-7; TRBD1 matches 9 bases. Germline CDR1 is SQVTM and CDR2 is ANQGSEA. J gave up 0 bases and V 4 bases, and 16 bases lay outside the gene matches. CDR3 size: 18 residues. The CDR3: CSVGTWDRVYSGSYEQYF. The CDR3 nucleotides are TGCAGCGTTGGCACTTGGGACAGGGTATACTCTGGCTCCTACGAGCAGTACTTC.

This chain joins TRBV28 and TRBJ2-5; 15 nucleotides agree with TRBD2. Per the germline V gene, CDR1 is MDHEN and CDR2 is SYDVKM. CDR3 length: 17 amino acids. The junction had 10 bases not matched to a gene; V was cut back by 7 bases and J by 4 bases. As DNA, the CDR3 is TGTGCCAGCACCCTAGGACTAGCGGGGGGGAAGGCAGAGACCCAGTACTTC. Translated, it gives CASTLGLAGGKAETQYF.

V gene TRBV28 combines with J gene TRBJ1-2; TRBD1 might be the D (5 bases). Trimming took 3 bases from V and 2 from J, leaving 7 bases between them. The CDR3 loop spans 13 amino acids. CDR1 and CDR2 from the germline V gene are MDHEN and SYDVKM. This chain's CDR3 is CASSLGGNYGYTF. CDR3 DNA sequence: TGTGCCAGCAGTTTGGGGGGGAACTATGGCTACACCTTC.

J is TRBJ2-7 and V is TRBV6-5; 7 bases are shared with TRBD1. The germline CDR1 and CDR2 sequences are MNHEY and SVGAGI. The CDR3 has 14 amino acids. V lost 6 bases and J lost 3; bases outside the gene matches: 8. The DNA of the CDR3 is TGTGCCAGCAGGGGAATGACAGGGAGCTACGAGCAGTACTTC. Amino acid sequence: CASRGMTGSYEQYF.

The chain has TRBV30 and TRBJ2-3; no reliable D call. The CDR3 has 13 amino acids. Germline-derived CDR1 and CDR2 are GTSNPN and SVGIG (reference sequence). V lost 0 bases to trimming and J lost 1 base, with 5 bases between them. CDR3 protein: CAWSVRGTDTQYF. CDR3 in DNA: TGTGCCTGGAGTGTACGGGGCACAGATACGCAGTATTTT.

The rearrangement uses TRBV28 and TRBJ2-5; 10 bases are shared with TRBD2. Germline CDR1 and CDR2: MDHEN and SYDVKM. The length of the CDR3 is 14 residues. J gave up 2 bases and V 5 bases, and 2 bases lay outside the gene matches. As DNA, the CDR3 is TGTGCCAGCAGTCTAGCGGGGGCTCAAGAGACCCAGTACTTC. Amino acids: CASSLAGAQETQYF.

The chain combines TRBV7-9 with TRBJ2-1; perhaps TRBD2 as D (6 bases). The germline gives CDR1 SEHNR, CDR2 FQNEAQ (reference sequence). The CDR3 spans 16 residues. Trimming shortened V by 5 bases and J by 1 base, and 15 bases separated the two germline ends. CDR3: CASSKTQEGSYNEQFF. The CDR3 DNA is TGTGCCAGCAGCAAGACTCAGGAGGGGTCCTACAATGAGCAGTTCTTC.

The V gene is TRBV6-1, the J gene TRBJ2-4; TRBD1 matches at 8 bases. The ends lost 8 bases at V and 7 bases at J; junction bases unmatched: 10. Germline V CDR1 and CDR2: MNHNS, SASEGT. This CDR3 comprises 14 residues. CDR3: CASLEAGGWNIQYF. The CDR3 DNA follows: TGTGCCAGCTTGGAGGCAGGGGGCTGGAACATTCAGTACTTC.

The chain is built from TRBV5-4 and TRBJ2-1, with 10 positions matching TRBD1. CDR3 length: 14 residues. CDR1 and CDR2 from the germline V gene are SGHNT and YYREEE (reference sequence). V dropped 4 bases and J dropped 4; count of bases not matched to a gene: 2. The CDR3 is CASSRDRGYNEQFF. The CDR3 DNA reads as TGTGCCAGCAGCCGGGACAGGGGTTACAATGAGCAGTTCTTC.

The chain links TRBV30 to TRBJ2-5; 9 nucleotides line up with TRBD1. The last part of the DNA fits TRBJ2-7 better; the J call may be wrong. The CDR3 covers 13 residues. In germline, CDR1 is GTSNPN, CDR2 SVGIG (reference sequence). The CDR3 bases are TGTGCCTGGAGCAATGGACAGGGGCTCGAGCAGTACTTC. Its translation: CAWSNGQGLEQYF.

This clone occurred once. The CDR3 reads CASSLGWTGERSDTQYF. The CDR3 coding sequence is TGTGCCAGCAGCCTGGGCTGGACAGGGGAAAGGTCAGATACGCAGTATTTT. This chain connects TRBV14 to TRBJ2-3; the match to TRBD1 covers 9 bases. The CDR3 sequence is 17 residues long. Germline CDR1 reads SGHDN; CDR2 reads FVKESK. J was trimmed by 4 bases and V by 4 bases; bases with no gene match: 12.

The chain combines TRBV10-3 with TRBJ2-3; possible D gene TRBD1, 6 bases. The CDR3 has 14 amino acids. The germline CDR1 and CDR2 sequences are ENHRY and SYGVKD. Trimming left V 10 bases short and J 0 bases short, with 14 bases between. CDR3 DNA sequence: TGTGCCACCAGACCAGGGGCGAGCACAGATACGCAGTATTTT. Protein product: CATRPGASTDTQYF.

The chain joins TRBV5-8 to TRBJ2-3; 8 bases map to TRBD1. This CDR3 contains 13 residues. Germline CDR1 SGHTS, CDR2 YDEGEE. The trim removed 5 bases at V and 1 base at J, leaving 0 bases unmatched. The CDR3 DNA reads TGTGCCAGCAGGACAGGGGGCACAGATACGCAGTATTTT. This encodes CASRTGGTDTQYF.

The rearrangement joins TRBV7-8 to TRBJ1-4, with D perhaps matching TRBD1 (5 bases). CDR3 length: 14 residues. From germline, CDR1 is SGHVS and CDR2 FQNEAQ. The germline V and J ends were trimmed by 2 bases and 8 bases, with 12 bases remaining between them. In nucleotides, the CDR3 is TGTGCCAGCAGCTTATTAGGGTCAGGGGAAAAACTGTTTTTT. This encodes CASSLLGSGEKLFF.

As regards this clone: The junction shows a germline mismatch at one end, possibly a read error. This rearrangement joins TRBV5-4 to TRBJ1-6; 8 nucleotides match TRBD1. The CDR3 contains 14 residues. From germline, CDR1 is SGHNT and CDR2 YYREEE (reference sequence). In DNA, the CDR3 is TGTGCCGGCAGCTCACAGGGGGAGGAATCACCCCTCCACTTT. The encoded protein is CAGSSQGEESPLHF. The complete variable domain, with remaining parts taken from reference TRBV5-4 and TRBJ1-6, reads ETGVTQSPTHLIKTRGQQVTLRCSSQSGHNTVSWYQQALGQGPQFIFQYYREEENGRGNFPPRFSGLQFPNYSSELNVNALELDDSALYLCAGSSQGEESPLHFGNGTRLTVT.

Written as DNA, the CDR3 is TGCGCCAGCAGCCACGCCTCCCCGGGAGGGCCCATCGGGGAGCTGTTTTTT. Protein: CASSHASPGGPIGELFF. J is TRBJ2-2 and V is TRBV4-1; 8 bases line up with TRBD2. With V trimmed by 3 bases and J by 7 bases, 13 bases remained unmatched. The CDR3 contains 17 residues. Germline V gene data show CDR1 as MGHRA and CDR2 as YSYEKL.

The chain carries TRBV6-1 and TRBJ2-7; 9 nucleotides agree with TRBD2. Germline V lookup: CDR1 MNHNS, CDR2 SASEGT. There are 14 residues in the CDR3. Trimming removed 3 bases from V and 6 bases from J; junction bases left unmatched: 6. CDR3 loop: CASSELAGSVEQYF. In nucleotides, the CDR3 is TGTGCCAGCAGTGAGCTAGCGGGATCGGTCGAGCAGTACTTC.

The CDR3 loop reads CASTAGGRETQYF. CDR3 sequence (DNA): TGTGCCAGCACCGCAGGGGGCAGAGAGACCCAGTACTTC. This sequence joins TRBV27 and TRBJ2-5; 8 bases agree with TRBD1. CDR1 and CDR2 (germline): MNHEY, SMNVEV (reference sequence). The J segment lost 4 bases and the V segment lost 7 bases, leaving 5 bases of the junction unmatched. The CDR3 is 13 amino acids.